These T cell receptor beta chains were read from a single sample in a study of T cell responses to AZD1222 COVID-19 vaccine. The data were produced by immunoSEQ multiplex PCR, yet TCRdb's version contains in-frame clones alone and is incomplete. The sample records 110,000 to 150,000 clones, around 88% being singletons. This material consisted of peripheral blood, taken on day 0 of AZD1222 vaccination. These receptors were taken from an adult in good health. Both conserved end residues are part of each CDR3. A D gene is named only where the DNA matches it firmly. The size entry is marked missing in some rows and otherwise reads once, few, many or a size class.

TRBJ2-1	TRBV5-6	.	once	CASSSSRANEQFF	TGTGCCAGCAGCTCAAGCAGGGCCAATGAGCAGTTCTTC
TRBJ2-6	TRBV11-3	.	.	CASSLGSRSGANVLTF	TGTGCCAGCAGCTTAGGGTCCCGCTCTGGGGCCAACGTCCTGACTTTC
TRBJ1-1	TRBV7-8	.	.	CASSFAGSTRGTEAFF	TGTGCCAGCAGCTTCGCGGGTTCCACTCGAGGCACTGAAGCTTTCTTT
TRBJ2-1	TRBV28	TRBD2	few	CASSPSAGGGVEQFF	TGTGCCAGCAGTCCCTCGGCGGGAGGGGGTGTGGAGCAGTTCTTC
TRBJ2-1	TRBV19	TRBD2	.	CASSSFTSGLYNEQFF	TGTGCCAGTAGTAGCTTTACTAGCGGACTCTACAATGAGCAGTTCTTC
TRBJ1-5	TRBV3-1/TRBV3-2	.	.	CASSQSLVGRNQPQHF	TGTGCCAGCAGCCAAAGCCTGGTTGGTCGCAATCAGCCCCAGCATTTT
TRBJ1-5	TRBV28	.	.	CASLSPHQPQHF	TGTGCCAGCCTCTCGCCCCACCAGCCCCAGCATTTT
TRBJ2-4	TRBV14	.	.	CASSQGWQTLAKNIQYF	TGTGCCAGCAGCCAAGGTTGGCAGACTCTAGCCAAAAACATTCAGTACTTC
TRBJ1-4	TRBV28	TRBD1	.	CASTGDRLVEKLFF	TGTGCCAGCACTGGGGACAGGCTGGTTGAAAAACTGTTTTTT
TRBJ1-2	TRBV7-8	TRBD1	.	CASSQTGVGYGYTF	TGTGCCAGCAGCCAAACAGGGGTTGGGTATGGCTACACCTTC
TRBJ1-2	TRBV30	.	.	CAWSMSWTLDGYTF	TGTGCCTGGAGCATGAGCTGGACACTGGACGGCTACACCTTC
TRBJ2-1	TRBV15	.	.	CATSVSSYNEQFF	TGTGCCACCAGCGTGAGCTCCTACAATGAGCAGTTCTTC
TRBJ2-6	TRBV28	.	.	CASSLLGPSGANVLTF	TGTGCCAGCAGTTTATTGGGACCCTCTGGGGCCAACGTCCTGACTTTC
TRBJ1-6	TRBV7-2	.	.	CASSLTGSYSPLHF	TGTGCCAGCAGCCTCACAGGAAGCTATTCACCCCTCCACTTT
TRBJ1-4	TRBV5-5	TRBD1	.	CASSVRDSLNEKLFF	TGTGCCAGCAGCGTCCGGGACAGTCTTAATGAAAAACTGTTTTTT
TRBJ2-1	TRBV10-3	.	once	CAISESSDEQFF	TGTGCCATCAGTGAGTCGTCGGATGAGCAGTTCTTC
TRBJ1-1	TRBV7-2	TRBD1	.	CASTRGQAQAFF	TGTGCCAGCACCAGGGGACAGGCTCAAGCTTTCTTT
TRBJ1-6	TRBV6-2/TRBV6-3	.	.	CASSYGAIGRLRMYNSPLHF	TGTGCCAGCAGTTACGGGGCAATCGGACGCCTAAGGATGTATAATTCACCCCTCCACTTT
TRBJ2-5	TRBV27	.	.	CASSFFYGETQYF	TGTGCCAGCAGTTTTTTTTACGGAGAGACCCAGTACTTC
TRBJ2-1	TRBV29-1	.	once	CSVEIAGSYEQFF	TGCAGCGTTGAAATAGCAGGAAGCTATGAGCAGTTCTTC